The 5 T cell receptor beta chains reported below all come from one sample, sequenced in a study of cytomegalovirus exposure and HLA in healthy donors. In the PCR, 60 Vbeta and 13 Jbeta primers were used. TCRdb's copy holds only in-frame clones and misses some; the assay was immunoSEQ multiplex PCR. The sample shows about 190,000 clones, 80% to 90% of them seen only once. What was sequenced was PBMCs. The receptors were sampled from a male donor in good health and CMV-seronegative.

This clone was counted a single time. V is TRBV13 and J is TRBJ1-3, with D unclear. The CDR3 has 14 amino acids. V lost 0 bases to trimming and J lost 0 bases, with 3 bases between them. Germline V CDR1 and CDR2: PRHDT, FYEKMQ (reference sequence). CDR3 DNA: TGTGCCAGCAGCTTAGGATACTCTGGAAACACCATATATTTT. Translating gives CASSLGYSGNTIYF.

The chain uses TRBV6-6 and TRBJ2-1; 11 nucleotides align to TRBD2. The V gene end was trimmed by 5 bases and the J gene end by 8 bases; junction bases not matched to a gene: 5. This CDR3 comprises 14 residues. Germline V gene lookup returns CDR1 MNHNY and CDR2 SVGAGI (reference sequence). This chain's CDR3 is CASSLAGGRDEQFF. The CDR3 coding sequence is TGTGCCAGCAGTCTAGCGGGGGGCAGGGATGAGCAGTTCTTC.

The chain combines TRBV19 with TRBJ2-4; D remains ambiguous. Germline V gene lookup returns CDR1 LNHDA and CDR2 SQIVND (reference sequence). This CDR3 contains 16 residues. The V gene lost 2 bases and the J gene lost 1 base, with 12 bases spanning the gap. The CDR3 nucleotides are TGTGCCAGTAGTATACGAGAACCGCGGGCCAAAAACATTCAGTACTTC. Its protein is CASSIREPRAKNIQYF.

This chain connects TRBV11-1 to TRBJ2-1; 8 bases line up with TRBD2. V lost 5 bases and J lost 7; bases outside the gene matches: 10. This CDR3 is built from 15 residues. The germline V gene has CDR1 SGHAT and CDR2 FQDESV (reference sequence). CDR3 sequence reads: CASSPSGVAGNEQFF. CDR3 DNA: TGTGCCAGCAGCCCCTCGGGGGTAGCGGGGAATGAGCAGTTCTTC.

This clone was recorded a few times. V is TRBV4-1 and J is TRBJ1-1; 9 positions agree with TRBD1. Per the germline V gene, CDR1 is MGHRA and CDR2 is YSYEKL. The CDR3 extends over 13 amino acids. The ends lost 5 bases at V and 5 bases at J; junction bases unmatched: 3. CDR3 residues: CASSKQGATEAFF. The CDR3 DNA is TGCGCCAGCAGCAAACAGGGGGCGACTGAAGCTTTCTTT.